This TCR beta chain was identified in a study of Graves' ophthalmopathy and Graves' hyperthyroidism. Per the germline V gene, CDR1 is SQVTM and CDR2 is ANQGSEA. The CDR3 covers 13 residues. V lost 4 bases and J lost 7, with 13 bases in between. TCR beta CDR3 regions were amplified from RNA transcripts. Scientists carried out first-round RT-PCR using HTBI primers and then a second-round multiplex PCR. TCRdb ran MiXCR on the multiplex PCR reads and lists one entry per CDR3 protein. The repertoire holds approximately 700,000 distinct CDR3 sequences, with just over 40% as singletons. The sample comprised peripheral blood. This receptor was identified in an adult man with Graves' ophthalmopathy. V is TRBV29-1 and J is TRBJ1-4, with no clear D. The CDR3 DNA reads TGCAGCGTTGTAGTGAGTGGCGGTGAAAAACTGTTTTTT. This encodes CSVVVSGGEKLFF.